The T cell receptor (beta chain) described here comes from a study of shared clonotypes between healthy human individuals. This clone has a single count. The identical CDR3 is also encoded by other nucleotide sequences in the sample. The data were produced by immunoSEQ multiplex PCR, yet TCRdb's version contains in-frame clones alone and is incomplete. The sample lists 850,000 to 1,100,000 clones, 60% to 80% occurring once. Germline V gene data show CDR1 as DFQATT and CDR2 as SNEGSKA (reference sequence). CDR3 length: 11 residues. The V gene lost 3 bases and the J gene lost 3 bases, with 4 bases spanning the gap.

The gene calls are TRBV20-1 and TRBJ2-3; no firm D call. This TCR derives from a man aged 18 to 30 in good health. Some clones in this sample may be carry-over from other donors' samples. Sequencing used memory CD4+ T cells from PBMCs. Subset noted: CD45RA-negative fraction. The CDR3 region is CSASLTDTQYF. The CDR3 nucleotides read TGCAGTGCTAGCCTGACAGATACGCAGTATTTT.